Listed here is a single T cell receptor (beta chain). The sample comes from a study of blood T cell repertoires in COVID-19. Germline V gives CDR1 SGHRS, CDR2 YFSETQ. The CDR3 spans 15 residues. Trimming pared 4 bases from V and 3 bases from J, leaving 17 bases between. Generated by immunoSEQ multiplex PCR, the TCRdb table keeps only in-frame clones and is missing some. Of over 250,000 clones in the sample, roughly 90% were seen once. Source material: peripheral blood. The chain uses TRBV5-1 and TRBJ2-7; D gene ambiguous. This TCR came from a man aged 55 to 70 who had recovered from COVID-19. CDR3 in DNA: TGCGCCAGCAGCGTGGGATCTCGCCTCTACTACGAGCAGTACTTC. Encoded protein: CASSVGSRLYYEQYF.